The 19 T cell receptor beta chains reported below all come from one sample, sequenced in a study of blood T cells in healthy people across ages. Through a sample-barcoded 5' primer and a J-beta primer mix, a second PCR was run for roughly 6 to 11 cycles. From the 5' RACE reads, TCRdb called clonotypes with MiXCR, one entry per CDR3 protein. The sample shows 380,000 or so distinct CDR3 sequences, over 45% of them seen only once. The source material was blood. Receptors were obtained from a man aged 55 to 70 in good health.

This clonotype was seen only a few times. The chain has TRBV20-1 and TRBJ2-7; TRBD1 aligns across 9 bases. CDR1 is DFQATT, CDR2 SNEGSKA, per germline (reference sequence). This CDR3 has 14 residues. The junction had 8 bases not matched to a gene; V was cut back by 3 bases and J by 5 bases. Here the CDR3 reads CSASPGQGPHEQYF. CDR3 in DNA: TGCAGTGCTAGTCCGGGACAGGGTCCCCACGAGCAGTACTTC.

The chain joins TRBV20-1 to TRBJ1-1; tentatively, D is TRBD1 (5 bases). Between the trimmed V and J ends, which lost 6 bases and 4 bases, there was a span of 18 bases. The germline V gene encodes CDR1 DFQATT and CDR2 SNEGSKA (reference sequence). The CDR3 is 14 amino acids. Written as DNA, the CDR3 is TGCAGTGCCAAGGGGCGCGGCGAGAGCACTGAAGCTTTCTTT. Translated: CSAKGRGESTEAFF.

The chain links TRBV3-1 to TRBJ2-1, with a possible D match to TRBD1 (6 bases). The V end was cut by 1 base, the J end by 6 bases, with 16 bases between. This CDR3 has 16 residues. The V gene's germline CDR1 is LGHDT and CDR2 YNNKEL (reference sequence). The CDR3 loop is CASSQGLGTLGNEQFF. Here the CDR3 DNA reads TGTGCCAGCAGCCAAGGACTCGGGACACTCGGCAATGAGCAGTTCTTC.

This clonotype has only a few counts. The chain combines TRBV7-2 with TRBJ2-3, with D maybe TRBD2 (6 bases). V lost 5 bases to trimming and J lost 5 bases, with 8 bases between them. There are 12 residues in the CDR3. Germline CDR1 SGHTA, CDR2 FQGNSA. CDR3 bases: TGTGCCAGCAGCGAAGCGGGAGATACGCAGTATTTT. It translates to CASSEAGDTQYF.

The rearrangement uses TRBV6-5 and TRBJ2-5; TRBD1 might be the D (6 bases). The germline V gene has CDR1 MNHEY and CDR2 SVGAGI. Trimming removed 1 base from V and 4 bases from J, with 13 bases in between. CDR3 length: 15 residues. CDR3 loop: CASSYLRTEGETQYF. CDR3 sequence (DNA): TGTGCCAGCAGTTACTTAAGGACAGAAGGAGAGACCCAGTACTTC.

This clonotype has just a few counts. One end of the junction fails to match germline, which may point to a read error. This chain joins TRBV5-1 and TRBJ1-2, with D uncertain. Germline V gene lookup returns CDR1 SGHRS and CDR2 YFSETQ. This CDR3 comprises 13 residues. The CDR3 here is CASSLGSGDGHTF. The CDR3 DNA is TGCGCCAGCAGCTTGGGTAGTGGAGATGGCCACACCTTC.

This chain links TRBV9 with TRBJ1-4; D remains unclear. V was shortened by 4 bases and J by 8 bases, with 18 bases between the two germline ends. The germline CDR1 and CDR2 sequences are SGDLS and YYNGEE. The CDR3 has 15 amino acids. The CDR3 DNA follows: TGTGCCAGCAGCCCCCGTTCCACCGGCTACGAAAAACTGTTTTTT. Translation gives CASSPRSTGYEKLFF.

This clonotype was seen many times. The gene calls are TRBV29-1 and TRBJ2-7; unclear D gene. V gave up 1 base and J gave up 5 bases, with 3 bases separating them. Per the germline V gene, CDR1 is SQVTM and CDR2 is ANQGSEA. CDR3 length: 10 residues. The CDR3 coding sequence is TGCAGCGTTGAAGCGAACGAGCAGTACTTC. Translated: CSVEANEQYF.

This clonotype appeared a few times. J is TRBJ2-5 and V is TRBV29-1; D unresolved. V shed 0 bases and J shed 6 bases, with 8 bases lying between them. Germline CDR1 and CDR2: SQVTM and ANQGSEA. This CDR3 region has 12 residues. CDR3 sequence (DNA): TGCAGCGTTGAAGATGCCGGGCAGACCCAGTACTTC. Encoded protein: CSVEDAGQTQYF.

This clonotype was detected only once. V and J are TRBV6-5 and TRBJ2-1, with 9 bases identical to TRBD2. V lost 4 bases and J lost 9; bases outside the gene matches: 10. Per germline, CDR1 MNHEY and CDR2 SVGAGI. The CDR3 contains 15 residues. For the CDR3, the DNA is TGTGCCAGCAGTTCCACCGGGATTAGCGGGAGTGAGCAGTTCTTC. This codes for CASSSTGISGSEQFF.

The chain carries TRBV5-4 and TRBJ2-3; 7 bases line up with TRBD2. The CDR3 has 17 residues. Looked up from germline, CDR1 is SGHNT and CDR2 is YYREEE (reference sequence). The ends lost 4 bases at V and 0 bases at J; junction bases unmatched: 11. The CDR3 loop is CASSPQKPGGSTDTQYF. CDR3 coding DNA: TGTGCCAGCAGCCCACAGAAACCCGGGGGGAGCACAGATACGCAGTATTTT.

This rearrangement joins TRBV11-3 to TRBJ2-1; 13 bases agree with TRBD2. The CDR3 runs 15 residues. V lost 3 bases to trimming and J lost 9 bases; unmatched junction nucleotides: 5. Germline V CDR1 and CDR2: SGHNT, YENEEA. The CDR3 DNA sequence: TGTGCCAGCAGCTTTGCACTAGCGGGAGGGGGTGAGCAGTTCTTC. The encoded protein is CASSFALAGGGEQFF.

The chain has TRBV7-2 and TRBJ2-7, with no clear D. The DNA end lines up better with TRBJ2-1; the J call may be wrong. This CDR3 is built from 14 residues. CDR1 is SGHTA and CDR2 is FQGNSA in the germline V gene. The DNA for the CDR3 is TGTGCCAGCAGCTTAGCCCCCAGGTCGGGTGAGCAGTTCTTC. Amino acid sequence: CASSLAPRSGEQFF.

There are a few counts of this clonotype. The chain links TRBV12-3 or TRBV12-4 to TRBJ1-2; 9 nucleotides align to TRBD1. This CDR3 spans 14 amino acids. V was pared by 7 bases and J by 6 bases, with 9 bases of the junction left unmatched. The CDR3 loop is CASTSGQGWDGYTF. The CDR3 region has the DNA TGTGCCAGCACTTCCGGACAGGGGTGGGATGGCTACACCTTC.

The CDR3 nucleotides read TGTGCCAGCAGTGTCAGTGGGGGTTCACCCCTCCACTTT. Protein sequence: CASSVSGGSPLHF. The rearrangement joins TRBV25-1 to TRBJ1-6; possible D gene TRBD1, 5 bases. Germline V gives CDR1 MGHDK, CDR2 SYGVNS. V was cut by 4 bases and J by 9 bases, with 10 bases left in between. The CDR3 is 13 amino acids.

The chain links TRBV7-9 to TRBJ1-1; D remains unclear. V dropped 1 base and J dropped 4 bases, with 10 bases sitting between them. The CDR3 is made up of 14 amino acids. CDR1 is SEHNR and CDR2 is FQNEAQ in the germline V gene (reference sequence). This CDR3 is CASSLGRVTTEAFF. The DNA of the CDR3 is TGTGCCAGCAGCTTAGGACGGGTGACCACTGAAGCTTTCTTT.

The chain links TRBV4-1 to TRBJ2-3; tentatively, D is TRBD2 (6 bases). CDR1 MGHRA and CDR2 YSYEKL come from the germline V gene. The CDR3 is made up of 15 amino acids. V was pared by 1 base and J by 6 bases, with 14 bases between. Here the CDR3 DNA reads TGCGCCAGCAGCCAAGGGATAGGGACTGCTGATACGCAGTATTTT. Protein product: CASSQGIGTADTQYF.

The chain employs TRBV29-1 and TRBJ2-1; 7 bases fit TRBD1. This CDR3 spans 15 amino acids. V shed 0 bases and J 1 base; nucleotides not matched to a gene: 3. From germline, CDR1 is SQVTM and CDR2 ANQGSEA. CDR3 protein: CSVEEGTESYNEQFF. DNA of the CDR3: TGCAGCGTTGAAGAAGGGACAGAATCCTACAATGAGCAGTTCTTC.

This clonotype was seen ten or more times. V gene TRBV29-1 combines with J gene TRBJ2-5, with 9 bases that match TRBD2. CDR1 and CDR2 (germline): SQVTM, ANQGSEA. After removal of 3 bases from V and 5 bases from J, the junction contained 10 bases not matched to a gene. This CDR3 spans 15 amino acids. The CDR3 nucleotides read TGCAGCGTTGAGTGGCTAGCGGGAAGGGATGAGACCCAGTACTTC. Encoded protein: CSVEWLAGRDETQYF.